These 27 T cell receptor beta chains originate from one sample sequenced in a study of T cell repertoires in cytomegalovirus infection. TCRdb re-called the reads with MiXCR, one entry per CDR3 protein. The data show 70,000 to 75,000 distinct CDR3 sequences, about 4.2% seen once. Sequencing was done on a sample of PBMCs. The source of these receptors is a human donor in good health (CMV status not recorded). Some clones in this sample may be carry-over from other donors' samples.

There are many counts of this clonotype. The genes are TRBV7-6 and TRBJ2-3, with 11 bases that match TRBD2. This CDR3 region has 20 residues. Germline CDR1 is SGHVS and CDR2 is FNYEAQ. V was pared by 2 bases and J by 2 bases, with 15 bases of the junction left unmatched. CDR3 nucleotides: TGTGCCAGCAGCTTACCCCCGTTAGCGGGAGGGCCCGAGCCCACAGATACGCAGTATTTT. Translation: CASSLPPLAGGPEPTDTQYF.

This clonotype was detected ten times or more. The rearrangement joins TRBV7-2 to TRBJ2-5, with 8 bases identical to TRBD1. In germline, CDR1 is SGHTA, CDR2 FQGNSA. With V trimmed by 7 bases and J by 5 bases, 9 bases remained unmatched. CDR3 length equals 14 residues. As DNA, the CDR3 is TGTGCCAGCATCCCCGACAGGGGAAGGGAGACCCAGTACTTC. Residues: CASIPDRGRETQYF.

This clonotype has at least ten counts. The chain has TRBV7-2 and TRBJ1-5; possibly TRBD1 for D (5 bases). The V end lost 5 bases, the J end lost 2 bases, and 16 bases lay between the germline ends. Germline lookup yields CDR1 SGHTA and CDR2 FQGNSA. This CDR3 comprises 16 residues. The CDR3 reads CASSANGAVGNQPQHF. The CDR3 nucleotides are TGTGCCAGCAGCGCCAACGGGGCAGTTGGCAATCAGCCCCAGCATTTT.

The V gene is TRBV7-8, the J gene TRBJ2-1, with TRBD2 identical over 10 bases. In germline, CDR1 is SGHVS, CDR2 FQNEAQ. V shed 5 bases and J 3 bases; nucleotides not matched to a gene: 7. This CDR3 has 16 residues. The CDR3 DNA follows: TGTGCCAGCAGCCCGAAAGCGGGGGGGCTCTACAATGAGCAGTTCTTC. This sequence encodes CASSPKAGGLYNEQFF.

This clonotype was detected ten times or more. The chain couples TRBV4-1 to TRBJ2-7, with D possibly matching TRBD1 (6 bases). Germline values: CDR1 MGHRA, CDR2 YSYEKL. Trimming took off 0 bases at V and 1 base at J, with 16 bases between the two ends. The CDR3 runs 17 residues. In nucleotides, the CDR3 is TGCGCCAGCAGCCAAGATGGGGACACCTGGAATTCCTACGAGCAGTACTTC. It is translated as CASSQDGDTWNSYEQYF.

This clonotype came up many times. The chain recombines TRBV12-3 or TRBV12-4 with TRBJ2-3; D not certain. This CDR3 has 14 amino acids. V was pared by 3 bases and J by 5 bases, with 12 bases between. The DNA for the CDR3 is TGTGCCAGCAGTTTTTCAAATCTAGTAGATACGCAGTATTTT. It encodes CASSFSNLVDTQYF.

This clonotype was seen at least ten times. V is TRBV7-2 and J is TRBJ2-5, with 10 nucleotides matching TRBD2. V lost 5 bases to trimming and J lost 0 bases; unmatched junction nucleotides: 12. This CDR3 is 18 amino acids long. Germline V gives CDR1 SGHTA, CDR2 FQGNSA. The CDR3 loop reads CASSRLAGGQVYQETQYF. CDR3 coding DNA: TGTGCCAGCAGCAGATTAGCGGGGGGCCAAGTCTACCAAGAGACCCAGTACTTC.

This clonotype was recorded at least ten times. The chain recombines TRBV7-2 with TRBJ1-6, with D hard to call. The CDR3 loop spans 13 amino acids. Germline CDR1 and CDR2: SGHTA and FQGNSA. Trimming pared 1 base from V and 9 bases from J, leaving 7 bases between. The CDR3 coding sequence is TGTGCCAGCAGCTTAGATCTGGGTTCACCCCTCCACTTT. This encodes CASSLDLGSPLHF. The full variable domain, completed using reference TRBV7-2 and TRBJ1-6, is GAGVSQSPSNKVTEKGKDVELRCDPISGHTALYWYRQSLGQGLEFLIYFQGNSAPDKSGLPSDRFSAERTGGSVSTLTIQRTQQEDSAVYLCASSLDLGSPLHFGNGTRLTVT.

This clonotype was detected many times. CDR3 in amino acids: CASSLPGAGGEQYF. As DNA, the CDR3 is TGTGCCAGCAGTTTACCAGGCGCGGGGGGGGAGCAGTACTTC. This sequence joins TRBV12-3 or TRBV12-4 and TRBJ2-7; 9 nucleotides align to TRBD2. There are 14 residues in the CDR3. Trimming removed 2 bases from V and 7 bases from J; junction bases left unmatched: 6.

This clonotype was seen many times. This chain links TRBV28 with TRBJ1-3, with a possible D match to TRBD1 (6 bases). The ends were cut back, 10 bases at V and 2 bases at J, with 12 bases in the middle. Germline V CDR1 and CDR2: MDHEN, SYDVKM. CDR3 length: 13 residues. CDR3 sequence reads: CATNTGTGNTIYF. The CDR3 bases are TGTGCCACGAATACAGGGACTGGAAACACCATATATTTT.

A note on this clonotype: Since a much larger clone is just one base distant, this may be a read error. The chain is built from TRBV28 and TRBJ2-3; 9 bases line up with TRBD2. Germline loops: CDR1 MDHEN, CDR2 SYDVKM. The CDR3 contains 15 residues. V gave up 1 base and J gave up 5 bases; unmatched junction bases: 4. CDR3 coding DNA: TGTGCCAGCAGTTTATCTAGCGGGACCGTAGATACGCAGTATTTT. Protein product: CASSLSSGTVDTQYF.

This clonotype was seen at least ten times. The chain uses TRBV5-5 and TRBJ2-7; TRBD2 agrees at 7 bases. V lost 2 bases to trimming and J lost 2 bases; unmatched junction nucleotides: 7. Germline V gene data show CDR1 as SGHKS and CDR2 as YYEKEE (reference sequence). The CDR3 covers 15 residues. The CDR3 loop is CASSFQAGATYEQYF. CDR3 sequence (DNA): TGTGCCAGCAGCTTTCAGGCGGGAGCAACCTACGAGCAGTACTTC.

This clonotype was observed many times. This chain links TRBV7-3 with TRBJ2-1; D ambiguous. The CDR3 is 15 residues long. The V and J ends lost 3 bases and 2 bases respectively, with 11 bases between them. The germline V gene has CDR1 SGHTA and CDR2 FQGTGA. The CDR3 DNA reads TGTGCCAGCAGCTTGGGCGCTACAGCCTACAATGAGCAGTTCTTC. It is translated as CASSLGATAYNEQFF.

This clonotype was counted ten times or more. This sequence joins TRBV7-2 and TRBJ1-5; maybe TRBD1 (5 bases). The length of the CDR3 is 14 residues. V was clipped by 3 bases and J by 5 bases, with 11 bases between them. Germline V gives CDR1 SGHTA, CDR2 FQGNSA. In nucleotides, the CDR3 is TGTGCCAGCAGCTTGGGGGTGTATGATCAGCCCCAGCATTTT. As protein: CASSLGVYDQPQHF.

This clonotype was seen ten or more times. The chain links TRBV7-9 to TRBJ2-5; 8 bases match TRBD1. The ends lost 5 bases at V and 4 bases at J; junction bases unmatched: 9. This CDR3 has 15 residues. Per germline, CDR1 SEHNR and CDR2 FQNEAQ (reference sequence). CDR3 residues: CASSVDRGSGETQYF. CDR3 DNA: TGTGCCAGCAGCGTAGACAGGGGAAGCGGAGAGACCCAGTACTTC. Variable domain in full (rest from reference TRBV7-9 and TRBJ2-5): DTGVSQNPRHKITKRGQNVTFRCDPISEHNRLYWYRQTLGQGPEFLTYFQNEAQLEKSRLLSDRFSAERPKGSFSTLEIQRTEQGDSAMYLCASSVDRGSGETQYFGPGTRLLVL.

This clonotype appeared many times. This chain joins TRBV28 and TRBJ1-4; 7 positions agree with TRBD1. The CDR3 totals 17 residues. CDR1 is MDHEN, CDR2 SYDVKM, per germline. J lost 0 bases, V lost 4 bases, and 8 bases had no gene match. The CDR3 is CASSSGGGSATNEKLFF. Here the CDR3 DNA reads TGTGCCAGCAGTTCAGGGGGGGGAAGTGCAACTAATGAAAAACTGTTTTTT.

This clonotype has ten or more counts. The chain recombines TRBV12-3 or TRBV12-4 with TRBJ2-3; D perhaps matches TRBD2 (5 bases). Trimming removed 6 bases from V and 4 bases from J, with 26 bases in between. The CDR3 is made up of 18 amino acids. Here the CDR3 DNA reads TGTGCCAGCAGACCTATGAGGGCCCCATATCCTTCGGCAGATACGCAGTATTTT. Protein: CASRPMRAPYPSADTQYF.

Many counts were recorded for this clonotype. The CDR3 is CASSPVSRLAGGQETQYF. DNA of the CDR3: TGTGCCAGCAGCCCGGTGTCGCGACTAGCGGGAGGCCAAGAGACCCAGTACTTC. The chain has TRBV7-2 and TRBJ2-5; TRBD2 agrees at 13 bases. The CDR3 consists of 18 residues. V lost 5 bases to trimming and J lost 1 base; unmatched junction nucleotides: 10. Germline V lookup: CDR1 SGHTA, CDR2 FQGNSA.

This clonotype was seen repeatedly, ten times or more. This chain connects TRBV4-1 to TRBJ1-5; 7 bases fit TRBD1. The CDR3 has 16 amino acids. J lost 9 bases, V lost 0 bases, and 11 bases had no gene match. Germline CDR1 reads MGHRA; CDR2 reads YSYEKL. The CDR3 coding sequence is TGCGCCAGCAGCCAAGAGGGACAGTCGGCCCAAAGGCCCCAGCATTTT. Translation: CASSQEGQSAQRPQHF.

This clonotype was seen ten or more times. The rearrangement links TRBV7-6 to TRBJ2-1; the match to TRBD2 covers 7 bases. Germline CDR1 SGHVS, CDR2 FNYEAQ. The CDR3 runs 16 residues. The V gene end was trimmed by 4 bases and the J gene end by 3 bases; junction bases not matched to a gene: 9. DNA for the CDR3: TGTGCCAGCAGCTACTACGGGCTAGCGGACTACAATGAGCAGTTCTTC. It encodes CASSYYGLADYNEQFF.

This clonotype has a count of ten or more. The V call is TRBV7-2, the J call TRBJ1-2; D unresolved. V was clipped by 1 base and J by 0 bases, with 3 bases between them. CDR3 length: 13 residues. The germline CDR1 and CDR2 sequences are SGHTA and FQGNSA. CDR3 in DNA: TGTGCCAGCAGCTTAGTAGCTAACTATGGCTACACCTTC. Residues: CASSLVANYGYTF. The whole variable domain, remainder taken from reference TRBV7-2 and TRBJ1-2, is GAGVSQSPSNKVTEKGKDVELRCDPISGHTALYWYRQSLGQGLEFLIYFQGNSAPDKSGLPSDRFSAERTGGSVSTLTIQRTQQEDSAVYLCASSLVANYGYTFGSGTRLTVV.

Many counts were recorded for this clonotype. J is TRBJ1-1 and V is TRBV11-1; unclear D gene. The CDR3 extends over 13 amino acids. CDR1 SGHAT and CDR2 FQDESV come from the germline V gene (reference sequence). Trimming shortened V by 0 bases and J by 7 bases, and 9 bases separated the two germline ends. The CDR3 protein is CASSLAPMGEAFF. The CDR3 DNA reads as TGTGCCAGCAGCTTAGCGCCCATGGGTGAAGCTTTCTTT. The whole variable domain, remainder taken from reference TRBV11-1 and TRBJ1-1, is EAEVAQSPRYKITEKSQAVAFWCDPISGHATLYWYRQILGQGPELLVQFQDESVVDDSQLPKDRFSAERLKGVDSTLKIQPAELGDSAMYLCASSLAPMGEAFFGQGTRLTVV.

Many counts were recorded for this clonotype. V gene TRBV7-9 combines with J gene TRBJ2-7; TRBD1 might be the D (5 bases). The CDR3 extends over 16 amino acids. V was pared by 4 bases and J by 0 bases, with 16 bases between. From germline, CDR1 is SEHNR and CDR2 FQNEAQ (reference sequence). CDR3 protein: CASSSSPRTNSYEQYF. The CDR3 coding sequence is TGTGCCAGCAGCTCAAGCCCCAGGACAAACTCCTACGAGCAGTACTTC.

This clonotype occurred many times. The chain links TRBV7-2 to TRBJ1-1; D is perhaps TRBD1 (5 bases). This CDR3 is built from 13 residues. The V gene lost 2 bases and the J gene lost 9 bases, with 13 bases spanning the gap. The V gene's germline CDR1 is SGHTA and CDR2 FQGNSA. CDR3 sequence reads: CASSLRRDVKAFF. The CDR3 bases are TGTGCCAGCAGCTTAAGACGGGACGTTAAAGCTTTCTTT. Based on the CDR3 plus reference TRBV7-2 and TRBJ1-1, the full variable domain is GAGVSQSPSNKVTEKGKDVELRCDPISGHTALYWYRQSLGQGLEFLIYFQGNSAPDKSGLPSDRFSAERTGGSVSTLTIQRTQQEDSAVYLCASSLRRDVKAFFGQGTRLTVV.

This clonotype appeared many times. The chain couples TRBV7-7 to TRBJ2-1, with 9 bases identical to TRBD2. Germline trimming cut 2 bases from V and 9 bases from J; bases unmatched to any gene: 8. The CDR3 runs to 15 residues. CDR1 and CDR2 from the germline V gene are SSHAT and FNYEAQ (reference sequence). The CDR3 reads CASSLWREGQGEQFF. The CDR3 nucleotides are TGTGCCAGCAGCTTATGGCGGGAGGGCCAGGGTGAGCAGTTCTTC. The full variable domain, its missing parts supplied by reference TRBV7-7 and TRBJ2-1, is GAGVSQSPRYKVTKRGQDVTLRCDPISSHATLYWYQQALGQGPEFLTYFNYEAQPDKSGLPSDRFSAERPEGSISTLTIQRTEQRDSAMYRCASSLWREGQGEQFFGPGTRLTVL.

This clonotype was counted many times. This sequence joins TRBV20-1 and TRBJ2-1; 9 positions match TRBD2. V lost 4 bases, J lost 4 bases, and 11 bases stayed unmatched. In germline, CDR1 is DFQATT, CDR2 SNEGSKA (reference sequence). The CDR3 consists of 16 residues. CDR3 DNA sequence: TGCAGTGCTACTCCCAGCGGGGGGCCCGGGTACAATGAGCAGTTCTTC. Protein sequence: CSATPSGGPGYNEQFF.

This clonotype was seen repeatedly, ten times or more. V usage is TRBV7-2 and J usage is TRBJ2-7, with D tentatively TRBD2 (5 bases). The CDR3 runs to 14 residues. The V and J ends lost 6 bases and 4 bases respectively, with 16 bases between them. Looked up from germline, CDR1 is SGHTA and CDR2 is FQGNSA. DNA of the CDR3: TGTGCCAGCAGTACCACCGGAGGCAAATACGAGCAGTACTTC. Translated: CASSTTGGKYEQYF.